The T cell receptor (beta chain) under discussion was sequenced for a study of blood T cell repertoires in COVID-19. On the study more broadly: Both acute and convalescent COVID-19 samples were obtained from the United States, Italy and Spain. Nucleic acid was either cDNA or gDNA, and it came from T cells, B-cell-depleted T cells, or PBMCs.

Assay: immunoSEQ multiplex PCR; the TCRdb copy retains only in-frame clones and omits some. The sample has over 100,000 clones; about 85% are singletons. This clone came up once. The CDR3 covers 14 residues. The V end lost 3 bases, the J end lost 1 base, and 6 bases lay between the germline ends. Looked up from germline, CDR1 is KGHSH and CDR2 is LQKENI. The TCR was taken from an elderly man with acute or convalescent COVID-19. The specimen sequenced was peripheral blood. The chain combines TRBV18 with TRBJ1-4, with TRBD1 as a possible D gene (5 bases). CDR3 in amino acids: CASSPQGTNEKLFF. CDR3 nucleotide sequence: TGTGCCAGCTCACCTCAGGGAACTAATGAAAAACTGTTTTTT.